The sequence of this T cell receptor (beta chain) was determined in a study of response to subunit inactivated influenza vaccine. Study-wide results and caveats: Each seasonal influenza vaccination, the authors suggested, recruits few new T cells.

This CDR3 region has 14 residues. Germline assignment: CDR1 MNHEY and CDR2 SVGEGT. V lost 4 bases, J lost 6 bases, and 3 bases stayed unmatched. TCRdb passed the RT-PCR reads through MiXCR, listing each CDR3 protein once. The sample yields hundreds of thousands of distinct CDR3 sequences, roughly 13% seen once. This clonotype was counted only a few times. The target antigen is unknown. The sample consisted of PBMCs from blood, taken approximately 15 days before vaccination. The receptor was derived from a man aged 45-60 years who received an inactivated influenza vaccine. The J gene is TRBJ2-2, the V gene TRBV6-2 or TRBV6-3, with 9 bases matching TRBD1. DNA of the CDR3: TGTGCCAGCAGTTTCAGACAGGGGGCCGGGGAGCTGTTTTTT. This encodes CASSFRQGAGELFF.